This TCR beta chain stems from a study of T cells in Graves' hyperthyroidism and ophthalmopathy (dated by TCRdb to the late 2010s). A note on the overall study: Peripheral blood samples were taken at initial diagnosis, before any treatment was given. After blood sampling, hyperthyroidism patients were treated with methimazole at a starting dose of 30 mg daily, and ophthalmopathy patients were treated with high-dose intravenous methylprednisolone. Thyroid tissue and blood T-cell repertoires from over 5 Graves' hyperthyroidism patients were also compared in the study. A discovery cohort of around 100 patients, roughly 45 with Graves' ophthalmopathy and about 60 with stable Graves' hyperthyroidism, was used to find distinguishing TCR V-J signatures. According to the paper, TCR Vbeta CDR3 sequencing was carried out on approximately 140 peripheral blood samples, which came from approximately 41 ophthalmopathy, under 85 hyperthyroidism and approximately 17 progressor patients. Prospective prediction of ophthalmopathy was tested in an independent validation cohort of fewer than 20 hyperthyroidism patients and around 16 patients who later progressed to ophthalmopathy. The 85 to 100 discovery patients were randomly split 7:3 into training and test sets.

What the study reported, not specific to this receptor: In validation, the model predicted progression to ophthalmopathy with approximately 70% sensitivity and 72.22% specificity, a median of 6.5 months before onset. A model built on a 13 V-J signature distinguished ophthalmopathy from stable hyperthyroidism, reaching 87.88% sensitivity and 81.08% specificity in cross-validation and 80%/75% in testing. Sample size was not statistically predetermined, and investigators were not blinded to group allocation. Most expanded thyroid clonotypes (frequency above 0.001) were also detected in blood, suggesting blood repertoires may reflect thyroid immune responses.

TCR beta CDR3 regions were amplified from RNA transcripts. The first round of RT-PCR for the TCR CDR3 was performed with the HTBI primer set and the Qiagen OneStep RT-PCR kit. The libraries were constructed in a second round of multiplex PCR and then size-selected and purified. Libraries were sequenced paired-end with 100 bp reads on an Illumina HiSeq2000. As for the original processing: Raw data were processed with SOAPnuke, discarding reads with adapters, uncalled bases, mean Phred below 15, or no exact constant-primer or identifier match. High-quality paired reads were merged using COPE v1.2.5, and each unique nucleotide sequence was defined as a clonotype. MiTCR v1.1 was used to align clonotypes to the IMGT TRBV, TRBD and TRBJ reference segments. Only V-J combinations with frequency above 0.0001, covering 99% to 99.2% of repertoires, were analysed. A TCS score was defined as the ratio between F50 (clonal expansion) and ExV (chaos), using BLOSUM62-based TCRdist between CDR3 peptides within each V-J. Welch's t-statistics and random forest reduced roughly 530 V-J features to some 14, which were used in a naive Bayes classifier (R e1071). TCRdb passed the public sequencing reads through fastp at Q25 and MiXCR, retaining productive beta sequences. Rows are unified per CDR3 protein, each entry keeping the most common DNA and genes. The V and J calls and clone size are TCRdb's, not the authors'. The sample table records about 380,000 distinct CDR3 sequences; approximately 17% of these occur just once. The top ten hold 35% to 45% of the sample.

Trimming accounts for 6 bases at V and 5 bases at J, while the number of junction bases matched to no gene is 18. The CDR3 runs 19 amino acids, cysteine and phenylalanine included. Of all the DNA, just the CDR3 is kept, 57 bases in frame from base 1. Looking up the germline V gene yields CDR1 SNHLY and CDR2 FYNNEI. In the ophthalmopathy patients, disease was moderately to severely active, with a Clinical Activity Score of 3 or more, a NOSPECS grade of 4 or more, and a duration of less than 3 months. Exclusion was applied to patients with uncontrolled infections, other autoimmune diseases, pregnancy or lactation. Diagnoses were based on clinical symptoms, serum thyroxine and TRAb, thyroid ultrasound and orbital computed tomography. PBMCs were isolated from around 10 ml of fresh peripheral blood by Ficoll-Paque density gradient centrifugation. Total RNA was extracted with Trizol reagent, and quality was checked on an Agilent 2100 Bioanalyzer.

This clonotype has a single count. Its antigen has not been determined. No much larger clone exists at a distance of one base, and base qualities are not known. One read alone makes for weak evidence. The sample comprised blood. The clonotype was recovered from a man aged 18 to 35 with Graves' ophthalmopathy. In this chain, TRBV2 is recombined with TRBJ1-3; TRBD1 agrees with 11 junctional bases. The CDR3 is CASSAHRDRGVTYRNTIYF. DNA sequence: TGTGCCAGCAGCGCCCACCGGGACAGGGGGGTCACCTATCGAAACACCATATATTTT.